A single sample gave rise to the 20 T cell receptor beta chains below, sequenced in a study of response to subunit inactivated influenza vaccine. Each CDR3 protein gets one entry after TCRdb re-called the RT-PCR reads with MiXCR. This table holds 710,000 or so distinct CDR3 sequences, about a sixth found once. The sequencing used PBMCs from blood, collected 11 to 12 days after vaccination. The receptors come from a man aged 50-59 years who received an inactivated influenza vaccine.

This clonotype was seen a few times. The rearrangement links TRBV29-1 to TRBJ2-6; 7 positions match TRBD1. The CDR3 contains 14 residues. Trimming took 5 bases from V and 4 from J; bases not matched to a gene: 5. In germline, CDR1 is SQVTM, CDR2 ANQGSEA. CDR3 sequence: CSVSQGTGANVLTF. The CDR3 nucleotides are TGCAGCGTTTCACAGGGGACAGGGGCCAACGTCCTGACTTTC.

This clonotype has more than one count but fewer than ten. The chain couples TRBV4-1 to TRBJ1-2; D is possibly TRBD1 (6 bases). The V end lost 0 bases, the J end lost 4 bases, and 9 bases lay between the germline ends. CDR1 MGHRA and CDR2 YSYEKL come from the germline V gene. This CDR3 contains 14 residues. The CDR3 nucleotides read TGCGCCAGCAGCCAAGAGGGGACAACCTATGGCTACACCTTC. Protein product: CASSQEGTTYGYTF.

This clonotype was seen a few times. The gene calls are TRBV5-1 and TRBJ2-1, with 11 positions matching TRBD2. The germline gives CDR1 SGHRS, CDR2 YFSETQ. The V gene end was trimmed by 2 bases and the J gene end by 6 bases; junction bases not matched to a gene: 10. This CDR3 has 17 residues. The CDR3 nucleotides are TGCGCCAGCAGCTTATACGCTACTAGCGGGGGAGGCAATGAGCAGTTCTTC. This sequence encodes CASSLYATSGGGNEQFF.

In this sample, this clonotype turned up once. J is TRBJ2-7 and V is TRBV27; D gene ambiguous. Per germline, CDR1 MNHEY and CDR2 SMNVEV (reference sequence). The length of the CDR3 is 14 residues. The germline V and J ends were trimmed by 5 bases and 3 bases, with 14 bases remaining between them. The CDR3 DNA reads TGTGCCAGCAGTCCCCTACCCCAGATCTACGAGCAGTACTTC. Protein: CASSPLPQIYEQYF.

This clonotype was picked up many times. V and J are TRBV20-1 and TRBJ2-7; 7 bases line up with TRBD1. J lost 4 bases, V lost 6 bases, and 15 bases had no gene match. The CDR3 extends over 15 amino acids. CDR1 DFQATT and CDR2 SNEGSKA come from the germline V gene (reference sequence). CDR3 sequence reads: CSARGPPGARYEQYF. CDR3 coding DNA: TGCAGTGCAAGGGGGCCGCCCGGAGCGCGGTACGAGCAGTACTTC.

This clonotype was observed a handful of times. The V call is TRBV27, the J call TRBJ2-2; weak D call: TRBD2 (6 bases). The CDR3 is 16 amino acids. Trimming removed 3 bases at V and 3 bases at J, with 14 bases between. CDR1 is MNHEY, CDR2 SMNVEV, per germline (reference sequence). The CDR3 sequence is CASSFIGGDHTGELFF. CDR3 in DNA: TGTGCCAGCAGTTTTATCGGCGGGGATCACACCGGGGAGCTGTTTTTT.

This chain joins TRBV6-1 and TRBJ2-1; TRBD1 might be the D (5 bases). The V gene lost 6 bases and the J gene lost 5 bases, with 17 bases spanning the gap. Per germline, CDR1 MNHNS and CDR2 SASEGT. This CDR3 is 15 amino acids long. CDR3 bases: TGTGCCAGCAGCCTCAGGGCCCCCAGGGACAATGAGCAGTTCTTC. This sequence encodes CASSLRAPRDNEQFF.

This clonotype was seen a handful of times. The gene calls are TRBV7-2 and TRBJ2-2, with a weak D call TRBD1 (5 bases). The CDR3 consists of 14 residues. V lost 6 bases, J lost 3 bases, and 11 bases lay in between. The germline V gene has CDR1 SGHTA and CDR2 FQGNSA. The CDR3 sequence: CASRSQGHTGELFF. In nucleotides, the CDR3 is TGTGCCAGCAGGTCCCAGGGCCACACCGGGGAGCTGTTTTTT.

This clonotype was observed once. The chain employs TRBV5-1 and TRBJ2-3, with no clear D. The CDR3 has 14 amino acids. Trimming took off 4 bases at V and 2 bases at J, with 11 bases between the two ends. Germline CDR1 and CDR2: SGHRS and YFSETQ. CDR3 coding DNA: TGCGCCAGCAGCACCACCCCAAACACAGATACGCAGTATTTT. It codes for CASSTTPNTDTQYF.

This clonotype was recorded many times. The chain carries TRBV5-1 and TRBJ2-3; D ambiguous. V lost 2 bases and J 6 bases, leaving 16 bases between the germline ends. The CDR3 consists of 15 residues. Germline V CDR1 and CDR2: SGHRS, YFSETQ. CDR3 nucleotide sequence: TGCGCCAGCAGCTTACCCGGGCCCCTCGTGGATACGCAGTATTTT. This sequence encodes CASSLPGPLVDTQYF.

The chain links TRBV11-2 to TRBJ2-3; TRBD2 might be the D (7 bases). The CDR3 length is 15 residues. Trimming removed 3 bases from V and 0 bases from J, with 10 bases in between. In germline, CDR1 is SGHAT, CDR2 FQNNGV. The CDR3 here is CASSFGGPSTDTQYF. CDR3 DNA sequence: TGTGCCAGCAGCTTCGGGGGGCCTAGCACAGATACGCAGTATTTT.

Note on this clonotype: Compared with germline, one end of the junction differs, possibly owing to a read error. The chain carries TRBV7-7 and TRBJ2-2, with D unclear. CDR3 size: 12 residues. The germline CDR1 and CDR2 sequences are SSHAT and FNYEAQ (reference sequence). The CDR3 sequence: CASSPGSGELFF. In DNA, the CDR3 is TGTGCTAGCAGCCCCGGGTCTGGGGAGCTGTTTTTT.

This clonotype was seen a few times. The J gene is TRBJ1-4, the V gene TRBV7-2; D uncertain. With 0 bases removed from V and 13 bases from J, the gap between germline ends came to 9 bases. Germline V gene sequence: CDR1 SGHTA, CDR2 FQGNSA. The CDR3 length is 12 residues. The CDR3 nucleotides are TGTGCCAGCAGCTTAGCTGGGGAGGCACTGTTTTTT. This codes for CASSLAGEALFF.

Only a few counts were recorded for this clonotype. This sequence joins TRBV5-6 and TRBJ2-3, with 7 bases identical to TRBD2. Germline CDR1 reads SGHDT; CDR2 reads YYEEEE. The V gene end was trimmed by 4 bases and the J gene end by 5 bases; junction bases not matched to a gene: 10. The CDR3 extends over 15 amino acids. CDR3 amino acids: CASSLFSGGKDTQYF. DNA of the CDR3: TGTGCCAGCAGCCTCTTTTCCGGGGGGAAAGATACGCAGTATTTT.

The genes are TRBV3-1 and TRBJ2-1, with a possible D match to TRBD1 (6 bases). Germline lookup yields CDR1 LGHDT and CDR2 YNNKEL (reference sequence). This CDR3 is 14 amino acids long. Trimming removed 4 bases at V and 10 bases at J, with 17 bases between. CDR3: CASSPRGKPEEQFF. In DNA, the CDR3 is TGTGCCAGCAGCCCAAGGGGGAAACCGGAGGAGCAGTTCTTC.

The J gene is TRBJ2-7, the V gene TRBV10-3, with 9 nucleotides matching TRBD1. The CDR3 runs 15 residues. The V segment lost 4 bases and the J segment 2 bases; nucleotides outside the gene matches: 6. Germline CDR1 is ENHRY and CDR2 is SYGVKD. The CDR3 loop reads CAISGRTGETYEQYF. In DNA, the CDR3 is TGTGCCATCAGTGGGCGGACAGGGGAAACCTACGAGCAGTACTTC.

The chain recombines TRBV18 with TRBJ2-5; TRBD2 matches at 7 bases. V shed 8 bases and J 2 bases; nucleotides not matched to a gene: 5. CDR3 length: 13 amino acids. Germline loops: CDR1 KGHSH, CDR2 LQKENI. This CDR3 reads CASRFGRQETQYF. CDR3 coding DNA: TGTGCCAGCCGTTTCGGGAGGCAAGAGACCCAGTACTTC.

The chain is built from TRBV14 and TRBJ2-5, with 10 bases aligning to TRBD1. J was trimmed by 4 bases and V by 4 bases; bases with no gene match: 15. Germline V gives CDR1 SGHDN, CDR2 FVKESK. The CDR3 runs to 18 residues. The CDR3 loop is CASSPTEIRDRGRETQYF. The CDR3 coding sequence is TGTGCCAGCAGCCCGACGGAAATTCGGGACAGGGGACGAGAGACCCAGTACTTC.

The chain carries TRBV11-2 and TRBJ2-5, with 9 bases lining up with TRBD1. CDR1 is SGHAT, CDR2 FQNNGV, per germline. The trim removed 0 bases at V and 4 bases at J, leaving 18 bases unmatched. CDR3 length: 20 residues. CDR3 in amino acids: CASSLDRNRNLRQGGETQYF. The CDR3 bases are TGTGCCAGCAGCTTAGATCGGAATCGGAACCTTAGACAGGGGGGAGAGACCCAGTACTTC. The full variable domain, rest sourced from reference TRBV11-2 and TRBJ2-5, is EAGVAQSPRYKIIEKRQSVAFWCNPISGHATLYWYQQILGQGPKLLIQFQNNGVVDDSQLPKDRFSAERLKGVDSTLKIQPAKLEDSAVYLCASSLDRNRNLRQGGETQYFGPGTRLLVL.

This clonotype was detected a few times. The rearrangement links TRBV6-5 to TRBJ2-7; D is unclear. From germline, CDR1 is MNHEY and CDR2 SVGAGI. This CDR3 comprises 14 residues. Trimming took 2 bases from V and 0 from J, leaving 8 bases between them. Here the CDR3 DNA reads TGTGCCAGCAGTTACGGGTATTACTCCTACGAGCAGTACTTC. Translation: CASSYGYYSYEQYF.